This TCR beta chain was retrieved from a study of shared clonotypes between healthy human individuals. Germline lookup yields CDR1 LGHNA and CDR2 YNFKEQ. The CDR3 extends over 13 amino acids. V was clipped by 4 bases and J by 3 bases, with 9 bases between them. Unsorted PBMC DNA sequencing spanned ten immunoSEQ deep assay plates. TCRdb keeps only in-frame clones here, not all; method: immunoSEQ multiplex PCR. This sample has about half a million clones, with approximately 84% found just once. This sequence originates from a middle-aged woman in good health. Some clones in this sample may be carry-over from other donors' samples. The chain employs TRBV4-2 and TRBJ1-1; D unclear. Sequencing used PBMCs. This CDR3 is CASSPEWDTEAFF. In DNA form, the CDR3 reads TGTGCCAGCAGCCCAGAATGGGACACTGAAGCTTTCTTT.